This TCR beta chain was found in a study of T cell responses to AZD1222 COVID-19 vaccine (dated by TCRdb to 2020 to 2023). As for the study more broadly: AZD1222 recipients whose second dose came at about 4 weeks and those whose second dose came at about 12 weeks were combined into one group, since spike-specific TCR depth and breadth did not differ between the two schedules. Trial participants were enrolled by age into 18-55, 56-69 and 70-plus year subgroups, with approximately 150, 30 and 60 TCR-sequenced participants respectively. A total of 233 trial participants underwent TCR sequencing, of whom 207 had received two doses of AZD1222 and approximately 26 had received two doses of the MenACWY control vaccine. The paper's findings and limits, for the study overall: Only six or seven AZD1222 recipients were SARS-CoV-2 seropositive at baseline, limiting conclusions about previously exposed vaccinees. No day 14 peak-response samples were available, so repertoires were characterized only after the peak T cell response. Participants were mostly white British and included more females than males, and it was suggested by the authors that clonal diversity may have been underestimated. Reportedly, almost half of the unique spike-specific TCRs recognized epitopes lying outside the regions that are mutated in the B.1.351 and B.1.1.7 variants. The vaccine-associated CD4 TCRs covered the entire spike protein, and the dominant responses fell in regions 160-218 and 743-854. The 56-69-year group was small, and its depth increase did not reach significance, likely because of low power. After two AZD1222 doses, spike-specific TCR breadth and depth were significantly higher than at day 0 and than in MenACWY recipients.

The count of this clone is one. Its antigen remains unidentified. No much larger clonotype is one base removed from it; base qualities were not supplied. The CDR3 regions of human TCRbeta chains were analyzed by immunosequencing. The paper's processing steps were these. TCRs in the repertoires were matched against a reference library of SARS-CoV-2-specific TCRs that had been generated with the MIRA antigen-specificity platform. Breadth was defined as the fraction of unique TCRs that were SARS-CoV-2-associated. Depth was defined as the fraction of total T cells that were SARS-CoV-2-associated. Each spike-specific TCR was assigned to its reactive spike region and to a CD4 or CD8 class using the MIRA data. Log10-transformed breadth and depth values were compared by one-way ANOVA with Sidak's multiple comparisons tests. In its TCRdb copy, this immuneACCESS table keeps in-frame sequences only and misses some clones. Where compared with another copy, unresolved V genes explain less than half of these, and the others have no known cause. From that table come the V and J calls and clone size; the DNA was used to work out D and trimming. The sample table contains about 130,000 clones; only one count was recorded for around 90% of them. The biggest ten clones account for 5% to 6% of the sample.

Interpreted using the paper, the time point label stands for: baseline before first vaccination. Samples from vaccinated people were obtained from the UK trials COV001 and COV002, which included a single-blind randomized controlled phase 2/3 trial of AZD1222 (ChAdOx1 nCoV-19) in healthy adults. For TCRbeta chain sequencing, PBMC samples were collected from trial participants at day 0 and at day 28 after the second dose. Reading the germline V gene gives CDR1 MNHEY and CDR2 SVGAGI. The CDR3 sequence holds 14 residues, the cysteine and phenylalanine included. The CDR3 DNA has 42 bases and is translated from base 1. V lost 4 bases and J lost 1 base, and the count of bases not matched to a germline gene is 2.

The receptor was derived from an adult in good health. Material: peripheral blood, obtained on day 0 of AZD1222 vaccination. The sequence joins TRBV6-5 to TRBJ2-7; 9 of the junction bases match TRBD1. CDR3 sequence: CASSWDRESYEQYF. The DNA is as follows: TGTGCCAGCAGTTGGGACAGGGAGTCCTACGAGCAGTACTTC.